The rows below give T cell receptor beta chains drawn from one sample of a study of blood T cell repertoires in COVID-19. Profiling relied on immunoSEQ multiplex PCR, and the TCRdb table lists in-frame clones only, not all of them. The sample includes under 300,000 clones, around 90% of them seen just once. The sample taken for sequencing was peripheral blood. Receptor source: a woman aged 40 to 50 who had recovered from COVID-19. The CDR3 runs from the conserved cysteine through the conserved F or W. Where a row states a size, it is once, few, many or the class of an expanded clone; other rows omit it.

TRBV5-1 | NA | CASSFGSGAGGGETQYF
TRBV11-2 | NA | CASSLGVLAAYNEQFF
TRBV6-5 | once | CASSRRQGGFGYTF
TRBV25-1 | NA | CASSEGRQGDEKLFF
TRBV18 | NA | CASSPRPLARGAEQYF
TRBV7-2 | NA | CASSPAGRGNQPQHF
TRBV9 | NA | CASSEGGLAGLETQYF
TRBV14 | NA | CASSQSGLGLEQFF
TRBV5-1 | NA | CASSPGTGSSGNTIYF
TRBV24-1 | few | CATSDPRQGPGTEAFF
TRBV5-8 | NA | CASSLAGLDPGIQYF
TRBV10-3 | once | CAISARAGVSDTEAFF
TRBV19 | NA | CASSETGWRNQPQHF
TRBV2 | once | CASSGGPGTPRDEQYF
TRBV6-1 | NA | CASSELGAGWEKLFF
TRBV9 | NA | CASSRGRGTAEAEAFF
TRBV18 | NA | CASSPGVQETQYF
TRBV7-7 | NA | CASSLGQGEYNEQFF
TRBV19 | NA | CASSMSSGGTGELFF
TRBV9 | NA | CASSVVTGGGEGNQPQHF
TRBV24-1 | NA | CASKPSGADTQYF
TRBV18 | once | CASSPDRTPQVWGYTF
TRBV3-1/TRBV3-2 | NA | CASSQGAGGAGGELFF
TRBV7-2 | NA | CASTESSGANVLTF
TRBV18 | few | CASLRDSTNYGYTF
TRBV4-3 | NA | CASSRGHGYTF
TRBV7-9 | NA | CASSPGQGSYNEQFF
TRBV6-5 | NA | CASSHGGGLNTEAFF
TRBV2 | NA | CASSERAGARTDTQYF
TRBV14 | NA | CASSLGAQASSPYNEQFF
TRBV30 | once | CAWSPPGLRETQYF
TRBV13 | NA | CASSTPGGGYNEQFF
TRBV6-1 | NA | CASSEALQGLGGYTF
TRBV5-1 | NA | CASRQGSTDTQYF
TRBV2 | NA | CASSGGPQQVGEETQYF
TRBV6-2/TRBV6-3 | NA | CASSRGLGLGRGPDTQYF